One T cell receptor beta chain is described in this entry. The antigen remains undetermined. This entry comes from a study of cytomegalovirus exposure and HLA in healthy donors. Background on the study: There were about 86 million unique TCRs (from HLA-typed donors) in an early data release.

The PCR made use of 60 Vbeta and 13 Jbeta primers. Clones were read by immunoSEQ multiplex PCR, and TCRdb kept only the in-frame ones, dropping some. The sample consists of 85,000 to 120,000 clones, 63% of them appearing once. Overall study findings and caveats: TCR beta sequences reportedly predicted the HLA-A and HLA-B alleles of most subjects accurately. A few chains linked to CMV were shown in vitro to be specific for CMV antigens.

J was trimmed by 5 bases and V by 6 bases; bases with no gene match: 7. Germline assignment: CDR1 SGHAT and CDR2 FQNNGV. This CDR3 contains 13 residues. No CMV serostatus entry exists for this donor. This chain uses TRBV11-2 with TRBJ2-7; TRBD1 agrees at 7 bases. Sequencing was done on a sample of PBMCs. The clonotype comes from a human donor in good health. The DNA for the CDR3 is TGTGCCAGCAGTAAAGACAGGGTTAACGAGCAGTACTTC. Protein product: CASSKDRVNEQYF.